These 24 T cell receptor beta chains were all obtained from the same sample, sequenced in a study of T-cell reconstitution after alpha-beta-depleted transplantation in children. The TCRbeta library incorporated unique molecular identifiers. TCRdb itself ran the PCR reads through MiXCR, one entry per CDR3 protein. Among hundreds of thousands of distinct CDR3 sequences listed, more than 9% were seen once. Material: PBMCs from the stem cell graft donor, obtained from the stem cell graft. The receptor set was obtained from a human donor who donated a stem cell graft to a child with SCID.

This clonotype was picked up many times. The chain is built from TRBV20-1 and TRBJ2-7; D may be TRBD1 (6 bases). Between the trimmed V and J ends, which lost 3 bases and 3 bases, there was a span of 15 bases. Germline loops: CDR1 DFQATT, CDR2 SNEGSKA (reference sequence). There are 14 residues in the CDR3. The CDR3 sequence is CSARGTSRIYEQYF. CDR3 sequence (DNA): TGCAGTGCTAGGGGGACAAGCAGAATCTACGAGCAGTACTTC.

This clonotype was observed a handful of times. The V call is TRBV5-1, the J call TRBJ2-7; tentatively, D is TRBD2 (5 bases). This CDR3 contains 13 residues. The V and J ends lost 4 bases and 6 bases respectively, with 14 bases between them. The germline V gene has CDR1 SGHRS and CDR2 YFSETQ. The chain's CDR3 is CASSINDGLEQYF. The CDR3, as DNA: TGCGCCAGCAGCATTAACGACGGACTCGAGCAGTACTTC.

This clonotype has more than one count but fewer than ten. The CDR3 spells CASSSRNRTKSYEQYF. For the CDR3, the DNA is TGTGCCAGCAGTTCAAGGAACCGAACCAAATCCTACGAGCAGTACTTC. V and J are TRBV7-9 and TRBJ2-7, with D unresolved. Germline assignment: CDR1 SEHNR and CDR2 FQNEAQ (reference sequence). The CDR3 covers 16 residues. V was trimmed by 6 bases and J by 1 base, leaving 19 bases between them.

The chain joins TRBV18 to TRBJ2-7; no reliable D call. The CDR3 sequence is 14 residues long. Germline V gives CDR1 KGHSH, CDR2 LQKENI. The V and J ends lost 6 bases and 2 bases respectively, with 14 bases between them. CDR3 in amino acids: CASSPLSVAYEQYF. CDR3 in DNA: TGTGCCAGCTCCCCTCTTTCTGTCGCCTACGAGCAGTACTTC.

The CDR3 reads CASSLSGTGATEAFF. Here the CDR3 DNA reads TGTGCCAGCAGTTTGTCCGGGACAGGGGCCACTGAAGCTTTCTTT. The V and J genes are TRBV27 and TRBJ1-1; 10 bases agree with TRBD1. The CDR3 is 15 residues long. The V gene's germline CDR1 is MNHEY and CDR2 SMNVEV (reference sequence). Losses at the gene ends were 3 bases for V and 4 bases for J; bases not matched to a gene: 5.

The chain uses TRBV5-1 and TRBJ2-1; D uncertain. Germline CDR1 is SGHRS and CDR2 is YFSETQ. Deletions cut 6 bases from V and 10 bases from J, with 11 bases between. There are 11 residues in the CDR3. CDR3 DNA: TGCGCCAGCACTCGGAATGCCGAGCAGTTCTTC. This codes for CASTRNAEQFF.

This clonotype showed up just a few times. The chain employs TRBV12-3 or TRBV12-4 and TRBJ2-7; a possible D gene is TRBD2 (5 bases). Trimming cost V 6 bases and J 4 bases, with 16 bases left between them. The CDR3 extends over 14 amino acids. The chain's CDR3 is CASSPRGRIYEQYF. DNA of the CDR3: TGTGCCAGCAGCCCCCGGGGTAGAATATACGAGCAGTACTTC.

The sample holds a few counts of this clonotype. The chain carries TRBV4-2 and TRBJ1-1; D unclear. The germline gives CDR1 LGHNA, CDR2 YNFKEQ. The CDR3 contains 12 residues. V lost 3 bases and J 7 bases, leaving 9 bases between the germline ends. The CDR3 DNA follows: TGTGCCAGCAGCCACAACGGTGTTGAAGCTTTCTTT. It yields the protein CASSHNGVEAFF.

About this clonotype: At one of its ends the junction is not consistent with the germline gene, which may arise from a read error. V and J are TRBV5-1 and TRBJ2-7; 10 nucleotides line up with TRBD1. Germline values: CDR1 SGHRS, CDR2 YFSETQ. The CDR3 is made up of 15 amino acids. CDR3 in amino acids: CSSSLEGTGVEEQYF. The CDR3, as DNA: TGCTCCAGCAGCTTGGAAGGGACAGGGGTGGAAGAGCAGTACTTC.

The sample holds a few counts of this clonotype. V is TRBV12-3 or TRBV12-4 and J is TRBJ2-7, with D possibly being TRBD1 (5 bases). There are 14 residues in the CDR3. V was pared by 6 bases and J by 2 bases, with 14 bases between. Here the CDR3 reads CASSPTDSPYEQYF. CDR3 sequence (DNA): TGTGCCAGCAGCCCAACCGACAGTCCCTACGAGCAGTACTTC.

The J gene is TRBJ2-2, the V gene TRBV29-1; D uncertain. In germline, CDR1 is SQVTM, CDR2 ANQGSEA. V dropped 1 base and J dropped 0 bases, with 12 bases sitting between them. CDR3 length: 16 amino acids. This chain's CDR3 is CSVEGLGATNTGELFF. The CDR3 DNA follows: TGCAGCGTTGAAGGCCTCGGAGCCACGAACACCGGGGAGCTGTTTTTT.

This clonotype has a handful of counts. The V and J genes are TRBV12-3 or TRBV12-4 and TRBJ2-5, with D possibly TRBD1 on 5 matching bases. V gave up 6 bases and J gave up 0 bases, with 11 bases separating them. The CDR3 is made up of 14 amino acids. In DNA, the CDR3 is TGTGCCAGCAGCCTGACAGCGTACCAAGAGACCCAGTACTTC. This encodes CASSLTAYQETQYF.

The J gene is TRBJ2-2, the V gene TRBV20-1; 8 nucleotides match TRBD2. The ends lost 5 bases at V and 0 bases at J; junction bases unmatched: 8. The CDR3 is 16 amino acids. Germline V gives CDR1 DFQATT, CDR2 SNEGSKA (reference sequence). CDR3 coding DNA: TGCAGTGCTGAAAGGGCTAGCGGGCCGAACACCGGGGAGCTGTTTTTT. It codes for CSAERASGPNTGELFF.

A few counts support this clonotype. The chain joins TRBV2 to TRBJ1-1; tentatively, D is TRBD1 (5 bases). The length of the CDR3 is 12 residues. Trimming took 8 bases from V and 5 from J, leaving 12 bases between them. Per the germline V gene, CDR1 is SNHLY and CDR2 is FYNNEI. The DNA for the CDR3 is TGTGCCAGCGGGCAGGGCGGAACTGAAGCTTTCTTT. Encoded protein: CASGQGGTEAFF.

The table lists this clonotype with many counts. V usage is TRBV6-1 and J usage is TRBJ2-3; TRBD1 agrees at 11 bases. The V and J ends lost 3 bases and 3 bases, in that order; junction bases with no gene match: 2. Germline V gene sequence: CDR1 MNHNS, CDR2 SASEGT. This CDR3 contains 15 residues. CDR3 protein: CASSDWDRGTDTQYF. The CDR3 bases are TGTGCCAGCAGTGACTGGGACAGGGGGACAGATACGCAGTATTTT.

This clonotype was detected only a few times. J is TRBJ2-1 and V is TRBV7-2; TRBD2 matches at 11 bases. Germline V gives CDR1 SGHTA, CDR2 FQGNSA. The junction had 4 bases not matched to a gene; V was cut back by 4 bases and J by 5 bases. CDR3 length: 15 residues. This CDR3 is CASSSPGLADNEQFF. The CDR3 region has the DNA TGTGCCAGCAGCTCCCCGGGACTAGCGGACAATGAGCAGTTCTTC.

V usage is TRBV6-5 and J usage is TRBJ1-4; a possible D gene is TRBD1 (5 bases). The CDR3 consists of 14 residues. Between the trimmed V and J ends, which lost 6 bases and 2 bases, there was a span of 10 bases. Germline V gives CDR1 MNHEY, CDR2 SVGAGI. The CDR3 DNA follows: TGTGCCAGCAGGTCCCGGGACACTAATGAAAAACTGTTTTTT. This gives the protein CASRSRDTNEKLFF.

V and J are TRBV20-1 and TRBJ2-7, with 9 bases matching TRBD1. The CDR3 spans 14 residues. CDR1 is DFQATT, CDR2 SNEGSKA, per germline (reference sequence). Trimming removed 3 bases from V and 4 bases from J; junction bases left unmatched: 7. The CDR3, as DNA: TGCAGTGCTAGCATAGGGACAGGGATTTACGAGCAGTACTTC. Translation gives CSASIGTGIYEQYF.

The CDR3: CASSSWTPTGRGYEQYF. CDR3 DNA: TGTGCCAGCAGTTCCTGGACACCGACTGGGAGAGGCTACGAGCAGTACTTC. The J gene is TRBJ2-7, the V gene TRBV12-3 or TRBV12-4; D possibly uses TRBD1 or TRBD2 (5 bases each). V was clipped by 4 bases and J by 3 bases, with 22 bases between them. The CDR3 is made up of 17 amino acids.

The rearrangement uses TRBV12-3 or TRBV12-4 and TRBJ1-5; a weak D match, TRBD1 (5 bases). The CDR3 runs to 14 residues. The germline V and J ends were trimmed by 3 bases and 4 bases, with 10 bases remaining between them. The CDR3 DNA sequence: TGTGCCAGCAGTTTGCTGGCAGGGAATCAGCCCCAGCATTTT. As protein: CASSLLAGNQPQHF.

A few counts support this clonotype. The chain uses TRBV29-1 and TRBJ2-1; D may be TRBD2 (6 bases). Germline V gene lookup returns CDR1 SQVTM and CDR2 ANQGSEA. The CDR3 has 13 amino acids. Trimming pared 3 bases from V and 4 bases from J, leaving 10 bases between. This CDR3 is CSVEGGTYNEQFF. The CDR3 DNA is TGCAGCGTTGAGGGCGGGACGTACAATGAGCAGTTCTTC.

The chain employs TRBV2 and TRBJ2-2, with D possibly being TRBD1 (6 bases). The CDR3 is made up of 13 amino acids. In germline, CDR1 is SNHLY, CDR2 FYNNEI. With 8 bases removed from V and 1 base from J, the gap between germline ends came to 8 bases. Here the CDR3 DNA reads TGTGCCAGCTACAGGGAGAACACCGGGGAGCTGTTTTTT. It yields the protein CASYRENTGELFF.

The chain is built from TRBV6-2 or TRBV6-3 and TRBJ2-1, with 12 bases lining up with TRBD2. V was pared by 0 bases and J by 1 base, with 7 bases of the junction left unmatched. The CDR3 is 19 amino acids. The V gene's germline CDR1 is MNHEY and CDR2 SVGEGT. The CDR3 DNA reads as TGTGCCAGCAGTTACTCACCTAGCGGGGGGGCAGAGTCCTACAATGAGCAGTTCTTC. Its protein is CASSYSPSGGAESYNEQFF.

This clonotype was seen more than once but under ten times. J is TRBJ2-3 and V is TRBV5-1; 10 positions match TRBD2. There are 17 residues in the CDR3. Losses at the gene ends were 0 bases for V and 0 bases for J; bases not matched to a gene: 4. Germline values: CDR1 SGHRS, CDR2 YFSETQ. CDR3 residues: CASSLAGLADSTDTQYF. CDR3 bases: TGCGCCAGCAGCTTGGCCGGACTAGCGGATAGCACAGATACGCAGTATTTT.